What follows is one T cell receptor beta chain and its context. Its target is unknown. The CDR3 consists of 12 residues. V was shortened by 4 bases and J by 5 bases, with 9 bases between the two germline ends. Germline CDR1 SGHKS, CDR2 YYEKEE (reference sequence). Each patient experienced a relapse that followed autologous stem cell transplantation, and brentuximab vedotin exposure varied. Patients had relapsed/refractory classical Hodgkin lymphoma with complete response, partial response or progressive disease as best response. The data are from a study of PD-1 blockade in classical Hodgkin lymphoma. Repertoires were generated with immunoSEQ multiplex PCR, while TCRdb's copy carries only in-frame clones and drops some. In the table there are about 110,000 clones, 80% to 90% of which are singletons. Study results and caveats: Baseline diversity resembling that of newly diagnosed patients was seen in complete responders. With CD4+ cells, TCR diversity rose significantly by C4D1, but not with CD8+ cells.

The rearrangement uses TRBV5-5 and TRBJ1-1; no reliable D call. The sequence was collected from a human donor with classical Hodgkin lymphoma. This specimen consisted of peripheral blood mononuclear cells (PBMCs), obtained before the second cycle of nivolumab. CDR3 sequence (DNA): TGTGCCAGCAGCCCCGCTGAGACTGAAGCTTTCTTT. Protein sequence: CASSPAETEAFF.